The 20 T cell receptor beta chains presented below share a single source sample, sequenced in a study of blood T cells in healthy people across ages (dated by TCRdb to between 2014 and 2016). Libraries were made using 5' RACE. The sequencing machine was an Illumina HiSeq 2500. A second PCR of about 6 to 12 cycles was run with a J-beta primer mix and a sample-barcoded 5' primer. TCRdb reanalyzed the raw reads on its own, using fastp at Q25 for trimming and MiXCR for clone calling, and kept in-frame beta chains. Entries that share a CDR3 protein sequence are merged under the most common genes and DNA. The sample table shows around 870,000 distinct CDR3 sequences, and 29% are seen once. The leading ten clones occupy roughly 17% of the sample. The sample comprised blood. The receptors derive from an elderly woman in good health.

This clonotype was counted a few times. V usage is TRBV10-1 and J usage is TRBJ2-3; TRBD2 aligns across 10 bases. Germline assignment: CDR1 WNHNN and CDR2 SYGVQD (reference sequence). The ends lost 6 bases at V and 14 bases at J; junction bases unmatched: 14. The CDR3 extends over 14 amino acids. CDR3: CASSPERTSGPVYF. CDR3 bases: TGCGCCAGCAGCCCCGAGAGGACTAGCGGCCCCGTGTATTTT.

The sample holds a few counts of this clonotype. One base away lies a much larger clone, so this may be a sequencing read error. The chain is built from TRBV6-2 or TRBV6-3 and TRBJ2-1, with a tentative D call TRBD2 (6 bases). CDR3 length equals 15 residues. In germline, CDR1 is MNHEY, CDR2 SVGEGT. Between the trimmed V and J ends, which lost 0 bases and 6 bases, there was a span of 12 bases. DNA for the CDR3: TGTGCCAGCAGTTACTCAGCGGGCGGACGCAATGAGCAGTTCTTC. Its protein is CASSYSAGGRNEQFF.

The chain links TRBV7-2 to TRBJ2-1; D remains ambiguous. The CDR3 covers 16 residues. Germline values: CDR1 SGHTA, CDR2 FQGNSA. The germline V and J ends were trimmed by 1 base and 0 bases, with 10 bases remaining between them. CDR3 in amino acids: CASSLGATSSYNEQFF. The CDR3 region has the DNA TGTGCCAGCAGCTTAGGAGCAACAAGCTCCTACAATGAGCAGTTCTTC.

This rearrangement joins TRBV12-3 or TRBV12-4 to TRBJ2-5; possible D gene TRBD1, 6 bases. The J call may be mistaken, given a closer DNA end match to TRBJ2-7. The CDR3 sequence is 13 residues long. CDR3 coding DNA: TGTGCCAGCAGTCTAGACAGGCTTCGCGAGCAGTACTTC. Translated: CASSLDRLREQYF.

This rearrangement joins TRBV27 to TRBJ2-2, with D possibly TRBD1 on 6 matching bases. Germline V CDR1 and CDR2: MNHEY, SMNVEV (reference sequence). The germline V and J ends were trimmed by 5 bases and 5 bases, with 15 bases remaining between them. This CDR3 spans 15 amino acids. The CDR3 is CASSPCQGRTGELFF. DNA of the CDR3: TGTGCCAGCAGTCCCTGCCAGGGGCGGACCGGGGAGCTGTTTTTT.

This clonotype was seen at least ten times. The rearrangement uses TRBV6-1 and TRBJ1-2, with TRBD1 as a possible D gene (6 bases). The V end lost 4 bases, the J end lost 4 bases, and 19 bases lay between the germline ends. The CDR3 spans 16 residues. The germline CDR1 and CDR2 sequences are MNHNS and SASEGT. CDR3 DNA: TGTGCCAGCAGTGCCCGGGGGGTGGGGGCAGGCTATGGCTACACCTTC. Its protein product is CASSARGVGAGYGYTF.

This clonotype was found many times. The chain's CDR3 is CSARDTSGGSYNEQFF. DNA of the CDR3: TGCAGTGCTAGAGATACTAGCGGGGGGTCCTACAATGAGCAGTTCTTC. The V call is TRBV20-1, the J call TRBJ2-1; TRBD2 matches at 12 bases. The CDR3 has 16 amino acids. The germline V gene encodes CDR1 DFQATT and CDR2 SNEGSKA (reference sequence). The ends lost 0 bases at V and 1 base at J; junction bases unmatched: 1.

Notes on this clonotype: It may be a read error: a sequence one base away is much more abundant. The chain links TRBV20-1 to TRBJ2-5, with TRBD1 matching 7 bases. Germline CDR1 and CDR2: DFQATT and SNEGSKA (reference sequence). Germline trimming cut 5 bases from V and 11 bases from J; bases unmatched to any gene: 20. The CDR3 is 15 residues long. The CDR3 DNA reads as TGCAGTGCTCAAAGGGCGGACAGGCCTCTCAATGAGCAGTACTTC. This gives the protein CSAQRADRPLNEQYF.

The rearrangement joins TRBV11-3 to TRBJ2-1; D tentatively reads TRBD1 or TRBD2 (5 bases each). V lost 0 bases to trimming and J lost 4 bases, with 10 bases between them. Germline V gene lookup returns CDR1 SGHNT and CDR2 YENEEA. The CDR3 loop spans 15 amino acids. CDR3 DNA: TGTGCCAGCAGCTTAGATGCCGGGGCATACAATGAGCAGTTCTTC. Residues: CASSLDAGAYNEQFF.

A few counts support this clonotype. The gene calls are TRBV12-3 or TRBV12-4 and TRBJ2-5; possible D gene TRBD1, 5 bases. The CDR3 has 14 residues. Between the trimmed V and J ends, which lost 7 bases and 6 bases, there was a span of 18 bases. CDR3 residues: CASTKPGMGKTQYF. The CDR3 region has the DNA TGTGCCAGCACGAAACCAGGGATGGGGAAGACCCAGTACTTC.

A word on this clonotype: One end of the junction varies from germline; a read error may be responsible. The CDR3 loop is CASSGGLDADAQYF. CDR3 bases: TGTGCCAGCAGCGGGGGGCTCGACGCAGATGCGCAGTATTTT. V gene TRBV12-3 or TRBV12-4 combines with J gene TRBJ2-3; D perhaps matches TRBD2 (7 bases). The CDR3 contains 14 residues.

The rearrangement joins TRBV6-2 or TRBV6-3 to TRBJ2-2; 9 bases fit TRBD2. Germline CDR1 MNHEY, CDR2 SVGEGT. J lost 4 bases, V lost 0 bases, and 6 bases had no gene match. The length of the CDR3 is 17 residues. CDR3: CASSYSGRGGPTGELFF. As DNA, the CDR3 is TGTGCCAGCAGTTACTCTGGGCGGGGGGGCCCCACCGGGGAGCTGTTTTTT.

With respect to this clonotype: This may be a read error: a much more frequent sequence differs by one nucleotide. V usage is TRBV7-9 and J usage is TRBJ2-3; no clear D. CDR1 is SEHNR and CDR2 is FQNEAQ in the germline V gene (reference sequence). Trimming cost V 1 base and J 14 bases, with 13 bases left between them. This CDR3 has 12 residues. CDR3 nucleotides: TGTGCCAGCAGCTTAGGTTACGGAAGGAGGTATTTT. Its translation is CASSLGYGRRYF.

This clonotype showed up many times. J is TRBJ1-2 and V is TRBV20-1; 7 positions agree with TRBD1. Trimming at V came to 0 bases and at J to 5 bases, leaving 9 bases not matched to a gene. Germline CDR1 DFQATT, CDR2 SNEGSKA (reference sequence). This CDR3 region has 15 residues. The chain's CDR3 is CSARESGTASYGYTF. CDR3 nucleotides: TGCAGTGCTAGAGAATCGGGGACAGCATCTTATGGCTACACCTTC.

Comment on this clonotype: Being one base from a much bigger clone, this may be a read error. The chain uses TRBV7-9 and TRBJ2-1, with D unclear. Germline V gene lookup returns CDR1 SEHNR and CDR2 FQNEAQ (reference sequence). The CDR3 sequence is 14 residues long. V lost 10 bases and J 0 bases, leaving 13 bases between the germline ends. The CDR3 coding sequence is TGTGCCACCCGGCAAGGCAACTCCTACAATGAGCAGTTCTTC. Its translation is CATRQGNSYNEQFF.

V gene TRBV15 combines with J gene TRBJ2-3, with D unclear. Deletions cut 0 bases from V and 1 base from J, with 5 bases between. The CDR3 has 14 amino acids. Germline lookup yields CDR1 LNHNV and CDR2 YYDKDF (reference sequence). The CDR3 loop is CATSREHGTDTQYF. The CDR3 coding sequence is TGTGCCACCAGCAGAGAACATGGCACAGATACGCAGTATTTT. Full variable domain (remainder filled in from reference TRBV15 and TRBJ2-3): DAMVIQNPRYQVTQFGKPVTLSCSQTLNHNVMYWYQQKSSQAPKLLFHYYDKDFNNEADTPDNFQSRRPNTSFCFLDIRSPGLGDTAMYLCATSREHGTDTQYFGPGTRLTVL.

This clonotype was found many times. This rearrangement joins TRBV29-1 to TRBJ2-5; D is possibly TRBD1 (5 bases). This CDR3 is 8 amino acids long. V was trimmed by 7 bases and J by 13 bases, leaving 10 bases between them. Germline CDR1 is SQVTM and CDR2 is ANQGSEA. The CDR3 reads CSENRWYF. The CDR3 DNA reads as TGCAGCGAGAACAGGTGGTACTTC.

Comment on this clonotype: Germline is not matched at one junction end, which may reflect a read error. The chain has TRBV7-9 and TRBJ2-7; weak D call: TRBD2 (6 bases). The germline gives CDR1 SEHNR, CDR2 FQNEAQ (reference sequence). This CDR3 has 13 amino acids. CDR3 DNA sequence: TGTGCCAACAGCTTGTCGGGAGCCTACGAGCAGTACTTC. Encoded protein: CANSLSGAYEQYF.

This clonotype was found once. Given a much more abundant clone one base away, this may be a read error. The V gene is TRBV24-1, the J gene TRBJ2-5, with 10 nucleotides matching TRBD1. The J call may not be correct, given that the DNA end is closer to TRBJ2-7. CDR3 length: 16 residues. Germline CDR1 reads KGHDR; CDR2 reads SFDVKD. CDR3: CATSGFHRTGGYEQYF. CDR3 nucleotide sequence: TGTGCCACCAGTGGTTTCCACCGGACAGGGGGCTACGAGCAGTACTTC.

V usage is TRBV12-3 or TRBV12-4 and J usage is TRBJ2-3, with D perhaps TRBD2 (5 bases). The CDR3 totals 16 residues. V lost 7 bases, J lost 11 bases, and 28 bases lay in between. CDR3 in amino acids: CASKRRDLGRTDVQYF. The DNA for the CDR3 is TGTGCCAGCAAAAGGAGAGACTTGGGGAGAACAGATGTGCAGTATTTT.